Described below is a single TCR beta chain sequence and its context. The TCR beta library used iRepertoire HTBI primers with Arm-PCR amplification of CDR3. TCRdb re-called the multiplex PCR reads through MiXCR, storing one row per CDR3 protein. In the table there are over 650,000 distinct CDR3 sequences, 25% to 30% of which are singletons. The CDR3 runs 14 residues. J gave up 7 bases and V 1 base, and 3 bases lay outside the gene matches. From germline, CDR1 is DFQATT and CDR2 SNEGSKA (reference sequence). This entry comes from a study of regulatory T cells in long-lasting Graves disease. This sample's time point: persistent/refractory GD, antithyroid drugs over 5 years with positive TRAb. Preparation of the TCR library used RNA extracted from PBMCs.

The chain couples TRBV20-1 to TRBJ1-6; 8 bases fit TRBD1. This specimen consisted of peripheral blood mononuclear cells (PBMCs), obtained when the disease was refractory, from a patient treated with antithyroid drugs. The receptor was derived from a female donor with Graves disease. The DNA of the CDR3 is TGCAGTGCTAGAGCTAGGACAGGGAATTCACCCCTCCACTTT. Amino acids: CSARARTGNSPLHF.